This TCR beta chain was sequenced for a study of blood T cell repertoires in COVID-19. Study-level background: The samples span acute and convalescent COVID-19 from the United States, Italy and Spain. Sample material is recorded as cDNA or gDNA derived from T cells, B-cell-depleted T cells, or PBMCs.

The CDR3 spans 16 residues. Germline CDR1 reads LGHNA; CDR2 reads YNFKEQ. V was trimmed by 0 bases and J by 4 bases, leaving 14 bases between them. This clone was observed a few times. Authors' data handling: Amplified reference gene primers provided the basis for estimating nucleated cell counts. Clones were read by immunoSEQ multiplex PCR, and TCRdb kept only the in-frame ones, dropping some. V and J calls and clone size are copied from that table; D and trimming were computed from the DNA. Among roughly 260,000 clones, 88% were seen once, and the ten largest hold under 4.5%. The specimen was peripheral blood. This clonotype originated in a man in his 60s who had recovered from COVID-19. The rearrangement uses TRBV4-2 and TRBJ2-3, with D possibly matching TRBD1 (6 bases). The CDR3 loop is CASSQDEGRGADTQYF. The DNA for the CDR3 is TGTGCCAGCAGCCAAGATGAGGGCAGGGGAGCAGATACGCAGTATTTT.